A selection of T cell receptor beta chains follows, all from one sample in a study of cytomegalovirus exposure and HLA in healthy donors. This table comes from immunoSEQ multiplex PCR, and its TCRdb copy is limited to in-frame clones, with some not included. The sample has 210,000 or so clones, almost 85% seen once. The sample taken for sequencing was PBMCs. Receptors originate from a middle-aged woman in good health and CMV-seronegative. The CDR3 runs from the conserved cysteine through the conserved F or W. Each record gives: CDR3 protein, CDR3 DNA, V gene, clone size, D gene, J gene. A D gene is named only where the DNA matches it firmly. Size is omitted from some rows. Given values are once, few, many or a class for expanded clones.

CASSLNQGMDTQYF | TGTGCCAGCAGCTTAAACCAGGGGATGGATACGCAGTATTTT | TRBV7-9 | . | . | TRBJ2-3
CASSFNRRVPYGYEQYF | TGTGCCAGCAGTTTTAATAGGCGGGTACCTTATGGATACGAGCAGTACTTC | TRBV28 | . | . | TRBJ2-7
CAWSVGASGGTEAFF | TGTGCCTGGAGTGTAGGGGCCTCGGGTGGCACTGAAGCTTTCTTT | TRBV30 | . | . | TRBJ1-1
CASSLGAGADTQYF | TGTGCCAGCAGCTTAGGGGCGGGGGCAGATACGCAGTATTTT | TRBV11-1 | . | TRBD2 | TRBJ2-3
CASSGIRNRVQETQYF | TGTGCCAGCAGTGGAATAAGAAACCGGGTTCAAGAGACCCAGTACTTC | TRBV6-1 | once | . | TRBJ2-5
CARTGRANYGYTF | TGTGCCAGAACAGGGAGAGCTAACTATGGCTACACCTTC | TRBV2 | . | . | TRBJ1-2
CASSPRGQGVWTEAFF | TGTGCCAGCAGTCCGAGGGGGCAGGGAGTTTGGACTGAAGCTTTCTTT | TRBV5-4 | . | TRBD1 | TRBJ1-1
CASSLGRVNIQYF | TGTGCCAGCAGCTTAGGCAGGGTTAACATTCAGTACTTC | TRBV11-2 | . | . | TRBJ2-4
CASSGGTEGYEQYF | TGTGCCAGCAGCGGAGGGACCGAAGGCTACGAGCAGTACTTC | TRBV11-2 | . | . | TRBJ2-7
CASSLTGLNEQFF | TGTGCCAGCAGCCTGACAGGACTCAATGAGCAGTTCTTC | TRBV13 | . | . | TRBJ2-1
CASNNPTLDTQYF | TGCGCCAGCAACAACCCCACCTTAGATACGCAGTATTTT | TRBV23-1 | . | . | TRBJ2-3
CASSTDAGRDEQYF | TGTGCCAGTAGTACGGATGCTGGGAGGGACGAGCAGTACTTC | TRBV19 | . | TRBD2 | TRBJ2-7
CAIGSDRREGYTF | TGTGCCATCGGCTCGGACAGAAGGGAGGGCTACACCTTC | TRBV10-3 | few | . | TRBJ1-2
CASSKGVQKTDTQYF | TGTGCCAGCAGCAAAGGGGTCCAGAAGACAGATACGCAGTATTTT | TRBV11-3 | once | . | TRBJ2-3
CASRQGEGNQPQHF | TGTGCCAGCAGACAGGGGGAAGGCAATCAGCCCCAGCATTTT | TRBV6-1 | . | TRBD1 | TRBJ1-5
CASSLTGATTFGHTEAFF | TGTGCCAGCAGCTTAACAGGGGCCACTACCTTCGGGCACACTGAAGCTTTCTTT | TRBV7-3 | . | . | TRBJ1-1
CSVHLREGTEAFF | TGCAGCGTGCACTTGAGGGAGGGCACTGAAGCTTTCTTT | TRBV29-1 | . | . | TRBJ1-1
CASRQGGMNYGYTF | TGTGCCAGCAGACAGGGTGGCATGAACTATGGCTACACCTTC | TRBV28 | . | . | TRBJ1-2
CASSETRLNSPLHF | TGTGCCAGCAGTGAGACGAGGCTCAATTCACCCCTCCACTTT | TRBV2 | . | . | TRBJ1-6
CASSPQTGIADEQFF | TGTGCCAGCTCACCCCAGACAGGGATTGCCGATGAGCAGTTCTTC | TRBV18 | . | TRBD1 | TRBJ2-1
CAQAAGTLMNTEAFF | TGTGCCCAGGCCGCTGGGACACTAATGAACACTGAAGCTTTCTTT | TRBV30 | . | . | TRBJ1-1
CASSLSTDHRRGLVFF | TGTGCCAGCAGCCTCTCGACTGATCATCGCCGGGGGTTAGTGTTCTTC | TRBV7-8 | . | . | TRBJ2-1